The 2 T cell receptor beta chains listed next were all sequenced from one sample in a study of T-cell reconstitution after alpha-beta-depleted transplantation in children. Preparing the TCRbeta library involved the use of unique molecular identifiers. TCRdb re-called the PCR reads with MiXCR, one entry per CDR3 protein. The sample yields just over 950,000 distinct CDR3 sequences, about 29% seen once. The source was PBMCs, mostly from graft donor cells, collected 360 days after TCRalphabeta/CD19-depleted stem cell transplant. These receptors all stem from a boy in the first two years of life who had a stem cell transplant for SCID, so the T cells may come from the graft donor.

DNA of the CDR3: TGTGCCAGCAGCGCTCAGAGAGCGGGGGGGCTCTATGAGCAGTTCTTC. Encoded protein: CASSAQRAGGLYEQFF. The gene calls are TRBV9 and TRBJ2-1; 10 nucleotides match TRBD2. CDR1 is SGDLS and CDR2 is YYNGEE in the germline V gene. This CDR3 is built from 16 residues. With V trimmed by 3 bases and J by 8 bases, 11 bases remained unmatched.

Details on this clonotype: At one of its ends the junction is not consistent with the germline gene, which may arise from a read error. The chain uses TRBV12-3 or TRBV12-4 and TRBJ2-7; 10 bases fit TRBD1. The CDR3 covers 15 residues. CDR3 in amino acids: CASGDRTGGPYGQYF. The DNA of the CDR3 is TGTGCCAGCGGGGATCGGACAGGGGGACCCTACGGGCAGTACTTC.